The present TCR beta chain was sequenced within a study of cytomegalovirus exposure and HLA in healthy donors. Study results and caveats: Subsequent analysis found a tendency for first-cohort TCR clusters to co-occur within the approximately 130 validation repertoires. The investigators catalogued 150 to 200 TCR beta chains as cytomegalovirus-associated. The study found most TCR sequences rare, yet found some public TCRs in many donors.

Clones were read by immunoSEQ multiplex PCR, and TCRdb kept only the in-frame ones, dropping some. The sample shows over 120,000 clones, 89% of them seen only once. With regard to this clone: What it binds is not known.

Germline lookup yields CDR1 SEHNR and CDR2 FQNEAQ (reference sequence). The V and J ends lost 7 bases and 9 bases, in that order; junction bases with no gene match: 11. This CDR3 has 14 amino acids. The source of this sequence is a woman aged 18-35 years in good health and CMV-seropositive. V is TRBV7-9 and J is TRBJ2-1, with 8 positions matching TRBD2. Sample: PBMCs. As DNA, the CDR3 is TGTGCCAGCACCTTCTTCAGCGGGGGAAGTGAGCAGTTCTTC. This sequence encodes CASTFFSGGSEQFF. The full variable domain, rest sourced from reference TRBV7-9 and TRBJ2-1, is DTGVSQNPRHKITKRGQNVTFRCDPISEHNRLYWYRQTLGQGPEFLTYFQNEAQLEKSRLLSDRFSAERPKGSFSTLEIQRTEQGDSAMYLCASTFFSGGSEQFFGPGTRLTVL.